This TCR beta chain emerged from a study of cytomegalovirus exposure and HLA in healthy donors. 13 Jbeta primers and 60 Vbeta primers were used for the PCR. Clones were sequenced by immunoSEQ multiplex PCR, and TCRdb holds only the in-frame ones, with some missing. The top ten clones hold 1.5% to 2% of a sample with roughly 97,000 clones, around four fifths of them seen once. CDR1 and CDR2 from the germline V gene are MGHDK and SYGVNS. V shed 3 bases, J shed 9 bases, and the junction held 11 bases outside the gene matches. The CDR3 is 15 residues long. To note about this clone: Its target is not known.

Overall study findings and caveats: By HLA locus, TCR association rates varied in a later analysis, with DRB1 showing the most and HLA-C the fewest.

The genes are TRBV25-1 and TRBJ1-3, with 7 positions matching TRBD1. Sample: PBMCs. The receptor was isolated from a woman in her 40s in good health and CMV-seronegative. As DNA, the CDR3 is TGTGCCAGCAGTGATGATCCCGGGACAGTATCCACCATATATTTT. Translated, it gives CASSDDPGTVSTIYF.